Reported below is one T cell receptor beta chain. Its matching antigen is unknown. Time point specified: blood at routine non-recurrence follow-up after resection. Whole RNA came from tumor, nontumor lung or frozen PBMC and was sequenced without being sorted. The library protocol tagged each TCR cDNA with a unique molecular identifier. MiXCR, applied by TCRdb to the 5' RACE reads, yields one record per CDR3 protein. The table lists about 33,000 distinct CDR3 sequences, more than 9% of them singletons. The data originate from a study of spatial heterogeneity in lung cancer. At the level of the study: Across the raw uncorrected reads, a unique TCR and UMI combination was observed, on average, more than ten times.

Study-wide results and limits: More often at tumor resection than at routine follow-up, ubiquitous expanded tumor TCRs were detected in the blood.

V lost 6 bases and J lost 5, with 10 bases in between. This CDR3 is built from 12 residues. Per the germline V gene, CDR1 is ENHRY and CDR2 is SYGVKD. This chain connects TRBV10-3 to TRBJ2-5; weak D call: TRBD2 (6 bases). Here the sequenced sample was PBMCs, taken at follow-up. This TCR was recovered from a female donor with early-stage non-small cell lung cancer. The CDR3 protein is CAIRGGEETQYF. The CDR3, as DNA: TGTGCCATCAGAGGCGGGGAGGAGACCCAGTACTTC.